The present T cell receptor (beta chain) was sequenced within a study of identical twins. A remark on this clonotype: Its antigen remains unidentified.

V gave up 4 bases and J gave up 1 base, with 5 bases separating them. CDR3 length: 13 residues. The germline V gene has CDR1 SGHRS and CDR2 YFSETQ. In every case, the donor was a healthy Caucasian. General study findings and limits: Twin sharing of out-of-frame TCR alpha was underestimated by models in monozygotic pairs.

TCRdb called the 5' RACE reads again in MiXCR, with one record for every CDR3 protein. The sample yields 350,000 or so distinct CDR3 sequences, about 10% seen once. This receptor was obtained from a woman aged 50 to 60 in good health. The specimen was naive T cells sorted from blood. The genes are TRBV5-1 and TRBJ2-2; D remains unclear. CDR3: CASSAQNTGELFF. CDR3 nucleotides: TGCGCCAGCAGCGCCCAGAACACCGGGGAGCTGTTTTTT. The full variable domain, rest sourced from reference TRBV5-1 and TRBJ2-2, is KAGVTQTPRYLIKTRGQQVTLSCSPISGHRSVSWYQQTPGQGLQFLFEYFSETQRNKGNFPGRFSGRQFSNSRSEMNVSTLELGDSALYLCASSAQNTGELFFGEGSRLTVL.